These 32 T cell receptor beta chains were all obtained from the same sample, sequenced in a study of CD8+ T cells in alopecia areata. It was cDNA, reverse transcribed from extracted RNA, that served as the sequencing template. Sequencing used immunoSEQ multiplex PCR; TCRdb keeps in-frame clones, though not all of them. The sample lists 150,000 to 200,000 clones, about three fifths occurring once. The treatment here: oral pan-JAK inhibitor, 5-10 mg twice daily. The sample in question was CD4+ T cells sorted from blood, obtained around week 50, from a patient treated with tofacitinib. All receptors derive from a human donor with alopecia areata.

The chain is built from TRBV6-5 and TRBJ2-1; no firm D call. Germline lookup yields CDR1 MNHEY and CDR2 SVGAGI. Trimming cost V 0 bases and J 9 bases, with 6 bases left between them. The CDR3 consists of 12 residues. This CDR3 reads CASSYSRVEQFF. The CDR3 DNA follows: TGTGCCAGCAGTTACTCGAGAGTTGAGCAGTTCTTC.

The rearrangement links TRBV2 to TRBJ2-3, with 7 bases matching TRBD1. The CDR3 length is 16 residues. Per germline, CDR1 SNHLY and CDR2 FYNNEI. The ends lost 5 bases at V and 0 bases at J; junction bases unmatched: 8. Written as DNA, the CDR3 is TGTGCCAGCAGTCACCGACAGGGCCTTAGCACAGATACGCAGTATTTT. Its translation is CASSHRQGLSTDTQYF.

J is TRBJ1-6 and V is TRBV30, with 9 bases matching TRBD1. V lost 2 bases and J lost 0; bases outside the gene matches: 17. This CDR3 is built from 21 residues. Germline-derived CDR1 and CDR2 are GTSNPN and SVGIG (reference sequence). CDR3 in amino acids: CAWSKRLPGQGTSSYNSPLHF. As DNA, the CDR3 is TGTGCCTGGAGTAAACGCCTGCCGGGACAGGGAACTAGCTCCTATAATTCACCCCTCCACTTT.

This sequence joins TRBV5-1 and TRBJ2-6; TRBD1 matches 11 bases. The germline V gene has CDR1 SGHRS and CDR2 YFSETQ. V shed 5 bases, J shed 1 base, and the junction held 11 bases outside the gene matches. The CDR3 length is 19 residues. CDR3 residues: CASSHRTRDRGSGANVLTF. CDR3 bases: TGCGCCAGCAGTCATAGAACCCGGGACAGGGGGTCTGGGGCCAACGTCCTGACTTTC.

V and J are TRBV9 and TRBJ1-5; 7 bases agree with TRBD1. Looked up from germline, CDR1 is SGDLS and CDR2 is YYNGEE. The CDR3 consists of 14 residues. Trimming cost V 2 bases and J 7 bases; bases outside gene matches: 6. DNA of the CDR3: TGTGCCAGCAGCGTGACAGGGACTGGCCAGCCCCAGCATTTT. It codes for CASSVTGTGQPQHF.

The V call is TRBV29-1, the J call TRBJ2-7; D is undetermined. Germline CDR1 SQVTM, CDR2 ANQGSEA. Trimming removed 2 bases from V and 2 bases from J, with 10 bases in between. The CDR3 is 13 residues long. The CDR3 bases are TGCAGCGTTGAACTGGTGTTCCCCTACGAGCAGTACTTC. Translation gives CSVELVFPYEQYF.

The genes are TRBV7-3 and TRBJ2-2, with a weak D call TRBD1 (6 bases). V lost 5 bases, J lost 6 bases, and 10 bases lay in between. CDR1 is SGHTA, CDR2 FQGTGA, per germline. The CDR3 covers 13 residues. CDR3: CASSRRGAGELFF. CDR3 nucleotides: TGTGCCAGCAGCCGCAGGGGTGCCGGGGAGCTGTTTTTT.

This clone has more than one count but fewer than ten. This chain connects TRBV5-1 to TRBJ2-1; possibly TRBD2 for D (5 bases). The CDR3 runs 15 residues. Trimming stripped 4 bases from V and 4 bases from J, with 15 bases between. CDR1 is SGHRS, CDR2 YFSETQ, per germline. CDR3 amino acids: CASSADIGGYNEQFF. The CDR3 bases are TGCGCCAGCAGCGCTGACATTGGCGGGTACAATGAGCAGTTCTTC.

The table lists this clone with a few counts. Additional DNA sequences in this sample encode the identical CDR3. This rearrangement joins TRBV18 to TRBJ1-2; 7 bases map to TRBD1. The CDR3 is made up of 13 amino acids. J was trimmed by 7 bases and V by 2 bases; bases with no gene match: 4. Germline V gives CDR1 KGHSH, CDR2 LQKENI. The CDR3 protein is CASSPGQEGGYTF. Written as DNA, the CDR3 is TGTGCCAGCTCACCAGGACAGGAAGGTGGCTACACCTTC.

CDR3 protein: CASTKDESNTEAFF. Here the CDR3 DNA reads TGTGCCAGCACTAAGGACGAATCGAACACTGAAGCTTTCTTT. The J gene is TRBJ1-1, the V gene TRBV2, with D unclear. V lost 7 bases, J lost 1 base, and 13 bases lay in between. CDR3 length equals 14 residues. Germline V gene lookup returns CDR1 SNHLY and CDR2 FYNNEI.

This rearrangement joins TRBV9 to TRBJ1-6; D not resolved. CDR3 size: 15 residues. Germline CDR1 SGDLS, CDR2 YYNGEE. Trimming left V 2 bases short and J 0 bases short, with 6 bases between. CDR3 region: CASSVSSSYNSPLHF. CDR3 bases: TGTGCCAGCAGCGTGAGTAGCTCCTATAATTCACCCCTCCACTTT. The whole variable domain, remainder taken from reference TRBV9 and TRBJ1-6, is DSGVTQTPKHLITATGQRVTLRCSPRSGDLSVYWYQQSLDQGLQFLIQYYNGEERAKGNILERFSAQQFPDLHSELNLSSLELGDSALYFCASSVSSSYNSPLHFGNGTRLTVT.

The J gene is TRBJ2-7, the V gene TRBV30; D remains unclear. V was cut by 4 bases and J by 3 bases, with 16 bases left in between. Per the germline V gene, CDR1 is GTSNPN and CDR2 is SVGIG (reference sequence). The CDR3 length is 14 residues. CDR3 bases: TGTGCCTGGATGGCGGACGGATCCTACTACGAGCAGTACTTC. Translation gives CAWMADGSYYEQYF.

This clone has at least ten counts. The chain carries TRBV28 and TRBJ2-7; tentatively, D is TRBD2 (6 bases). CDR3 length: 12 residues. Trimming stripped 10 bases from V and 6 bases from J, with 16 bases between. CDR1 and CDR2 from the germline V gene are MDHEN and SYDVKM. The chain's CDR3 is CATRGGWGEQYF. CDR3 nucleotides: TGTGCCACCCGGGGAGGCTGGGGCGAGCAGTACTTC.

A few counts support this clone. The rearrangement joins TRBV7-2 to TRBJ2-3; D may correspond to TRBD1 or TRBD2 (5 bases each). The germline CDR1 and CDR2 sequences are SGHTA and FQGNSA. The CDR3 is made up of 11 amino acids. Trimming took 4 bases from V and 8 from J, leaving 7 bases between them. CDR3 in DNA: TGTGCCAGCAGCTGGGGGACTACGCAGTATTTT. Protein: CASSWGTTQYF.

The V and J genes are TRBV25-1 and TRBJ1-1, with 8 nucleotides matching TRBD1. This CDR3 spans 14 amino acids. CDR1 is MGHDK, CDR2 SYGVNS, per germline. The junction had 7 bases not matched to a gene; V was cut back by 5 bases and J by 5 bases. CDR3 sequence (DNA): TGTGCCAGCAGTACGACAGGGGTTGGGACTGAAGCTTTCTTT. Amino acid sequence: CASSTTGVGTEAFF. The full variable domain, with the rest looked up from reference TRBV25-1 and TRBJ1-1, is EADIYQTPRYLVIGTGKKITLECSQTMGHDKMYWYQQDPGMELHLIHYSYGVNSTEKGDLSSESTVSRIRTEHFPLTLESARPSHTSQYLCASSTTGVGTEAFFGQGTRLTVV.

As DNA, the CDR3 is TGCAGCGCCAGGCAGGGGGCCGACGGGGAGCTGTTTTTT. Residues: CSARQGADGELFF. V is TRBV29-1 and J is TRBJ2-2, with 8 bases that match TRBD1. The germline V gene has CDR1 SQVTM and CDR2 ANQGSEA. Trimming took 7 bases from V and 7 from J; bases not matched to a gene: 8. The CDR3 has 13 amino acids.

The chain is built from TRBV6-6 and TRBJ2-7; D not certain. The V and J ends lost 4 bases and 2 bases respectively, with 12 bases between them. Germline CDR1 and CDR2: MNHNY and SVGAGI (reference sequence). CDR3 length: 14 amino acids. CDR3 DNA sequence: TGTGCCAGCAGTTCTCTTTCTGAGACCTACGAGCAGTACTTC. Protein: CASSSLSETYEQYF.

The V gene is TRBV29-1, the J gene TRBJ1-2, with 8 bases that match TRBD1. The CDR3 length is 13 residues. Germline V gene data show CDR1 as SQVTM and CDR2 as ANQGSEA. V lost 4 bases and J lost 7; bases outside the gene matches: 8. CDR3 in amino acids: CSVVPAGGLGYTF. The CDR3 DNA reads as TGCAGCGTTGTCCCCGCAGGGGGCCTTGGCTACACCTTC.

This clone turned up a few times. The CDR3 DNA reads TGTGCCTGGATCAGGGGTTACTCCTACAATGAGCAGTTCTTC. It is translated as CAWIRGYSYNEQFF. The V gene is TRBV30, the J gene TRBJ2-1, with TRBD1 as a possible D gene (6 bases). Germline-derived CDR1 and CDR2 are GTSNPN and SVGIG (reference sequence). CDR3 size: 14 residues. Trimming shortened V by 4 bases and J by 0 bases, and 10 bases separated the two germline ends.

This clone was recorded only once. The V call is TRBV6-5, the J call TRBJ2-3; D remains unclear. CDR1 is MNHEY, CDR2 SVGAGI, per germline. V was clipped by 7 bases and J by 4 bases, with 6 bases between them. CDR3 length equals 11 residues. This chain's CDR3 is CASNDADTQYF. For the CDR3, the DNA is TGTGCCAGCAACGATGCAGATACGCAGTATTTT.

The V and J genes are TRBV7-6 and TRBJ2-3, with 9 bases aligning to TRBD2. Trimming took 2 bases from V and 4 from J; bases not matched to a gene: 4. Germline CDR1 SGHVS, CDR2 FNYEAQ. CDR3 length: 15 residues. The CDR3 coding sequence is TGTGCCAGCAGCTTACGCGGGGGGGCACCAGATACGCAGTATTTT. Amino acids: CASSLRGGAPDTQYF. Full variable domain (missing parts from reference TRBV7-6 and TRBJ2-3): GAGVSQSPRYKVTKRGQDVALRCDPISGHVSLYWYRQALGQGPEFLTYFNYEAQQDKSGLPNDRFSAERPEGSISTLTIQRTEQRDSAMYRCASSLRGGAPDTQYFGPGTRLTVL.

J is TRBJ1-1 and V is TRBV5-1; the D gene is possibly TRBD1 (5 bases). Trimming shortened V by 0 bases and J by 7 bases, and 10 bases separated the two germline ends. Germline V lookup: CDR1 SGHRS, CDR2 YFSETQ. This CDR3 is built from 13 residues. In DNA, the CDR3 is TGCGCCAGCAGCTTGGCCGAGGGGCGTGAAGCTTTCTTT. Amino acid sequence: CASSLAEGREAFF.

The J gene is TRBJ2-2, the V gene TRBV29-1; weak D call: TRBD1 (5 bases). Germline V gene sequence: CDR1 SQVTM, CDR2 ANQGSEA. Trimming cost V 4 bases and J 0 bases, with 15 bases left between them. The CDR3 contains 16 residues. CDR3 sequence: CSVGKGPPSNTGELFF. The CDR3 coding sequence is TGCAGCGTTGGGAAGGGGCCTCCTTCGAACACCGGGGAGCTGTTTTTT.

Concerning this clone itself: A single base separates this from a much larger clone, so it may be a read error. The CDR3 here is CASRFVINEKLFF. CDR3 nucleotides: TGTGCCAGCAGATTCGTGATTAATGAAAAACTGTTTTTT. This chain uses TRBV2 with TRBJ1-4; D not resolved. This CDR3 is built from 13 residues. V lost 6 bases and J 4 bases, leaving 9 bases between the germline ends. Germline V lookup: CDR1 SNHLY, CDR2 FYNNEI.

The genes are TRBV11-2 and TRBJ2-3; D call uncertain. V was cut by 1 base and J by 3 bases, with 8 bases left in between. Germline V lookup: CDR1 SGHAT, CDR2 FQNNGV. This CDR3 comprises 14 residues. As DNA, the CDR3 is TGTGCCAGCAGCTTAGCTTCGCGGACAGATACGCAGTATTTT. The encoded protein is CASSLASRTDTQYF.

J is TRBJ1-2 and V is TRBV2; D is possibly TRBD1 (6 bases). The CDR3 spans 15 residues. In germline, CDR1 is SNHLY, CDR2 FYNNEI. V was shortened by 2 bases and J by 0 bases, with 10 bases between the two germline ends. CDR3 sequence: CASSEQGRANYGYTF. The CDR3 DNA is TGTGCCAGCAGTGAACAGGGGAGAGCTAACTATGGCTACACCTTC.

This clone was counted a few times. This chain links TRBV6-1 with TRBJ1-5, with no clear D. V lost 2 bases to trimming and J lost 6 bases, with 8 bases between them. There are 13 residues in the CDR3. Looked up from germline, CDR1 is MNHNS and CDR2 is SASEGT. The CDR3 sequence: CASSEYAGQPQHF. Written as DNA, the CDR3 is TGTGCCAGCAGTGAATACGCGGGTCAGCCCCAGCATTTT.

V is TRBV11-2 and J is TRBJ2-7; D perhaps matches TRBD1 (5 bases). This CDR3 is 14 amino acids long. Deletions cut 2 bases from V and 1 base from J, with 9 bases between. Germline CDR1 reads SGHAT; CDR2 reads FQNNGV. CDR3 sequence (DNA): TGTGCCAGCAGCTTACAGGGTGCATCCTACGAGCAGTACTTC. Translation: CASSLQGASYEQYF.

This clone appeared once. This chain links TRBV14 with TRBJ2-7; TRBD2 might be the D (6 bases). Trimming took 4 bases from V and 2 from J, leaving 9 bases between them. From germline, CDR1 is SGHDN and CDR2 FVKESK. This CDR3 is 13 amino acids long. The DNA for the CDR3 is TGTGCCAGCAGCCCGGGACTGGCCTACGAGCAGTACTTC. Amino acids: CASSPGLAYEQYF.

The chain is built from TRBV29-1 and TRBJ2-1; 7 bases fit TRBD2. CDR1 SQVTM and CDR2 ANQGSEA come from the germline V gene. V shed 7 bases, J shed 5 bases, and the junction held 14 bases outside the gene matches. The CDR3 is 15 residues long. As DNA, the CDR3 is TGCAGCGCCCAGGAGGGTAGCGGGCGGAACAATGAGCAGTTCTTC. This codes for CSAQEGSGRNNEQFF.

CDR3 protein: CASSRGQQNTEAFF. CDR3 in DNA: TGTGCCAGCAGTAGGGGACAGCAGAACACTGAAGCTTTCTTT. The gene calls are TRBV9 and TRBJ1-1; 7 bases align to TRBD1. Germline V gene sequence: CDR1 SGDLS, CDR2 YYNGEE. This CDR3 region has 14 residues. The J segment lost 1 base and the V segment lost 5 bases, leaving 5 bases of the junction unmatched.

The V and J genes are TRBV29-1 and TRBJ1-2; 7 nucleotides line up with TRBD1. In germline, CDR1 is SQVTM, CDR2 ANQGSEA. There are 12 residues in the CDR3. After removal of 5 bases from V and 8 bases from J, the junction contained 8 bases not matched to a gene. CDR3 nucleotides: TGCAGCGTTACCCACAGGGGAGGGGGCTACACCTTC. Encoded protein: CSVTHRGGGYTF.